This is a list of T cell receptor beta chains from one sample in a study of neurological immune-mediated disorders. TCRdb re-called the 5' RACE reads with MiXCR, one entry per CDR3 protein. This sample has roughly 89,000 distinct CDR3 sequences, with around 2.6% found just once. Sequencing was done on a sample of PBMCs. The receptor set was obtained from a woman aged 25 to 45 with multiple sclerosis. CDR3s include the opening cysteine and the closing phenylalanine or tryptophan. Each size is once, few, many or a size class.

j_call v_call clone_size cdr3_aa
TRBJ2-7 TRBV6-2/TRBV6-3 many CASSYSHYEQYF
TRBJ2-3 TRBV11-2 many CASSLGPGLAGTDTQYF
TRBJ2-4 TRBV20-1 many CSAQGLAIQYF
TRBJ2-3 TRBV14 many CASSSRLGTASTDTQYF
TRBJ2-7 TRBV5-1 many CASSLAYWDDEQYF
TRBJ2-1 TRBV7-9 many CASSSTGGDNEQFF
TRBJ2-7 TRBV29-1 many CSGIWRDSYEQYF
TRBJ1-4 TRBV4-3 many CASSRAGGSKLFF
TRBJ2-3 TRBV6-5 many CASSYPGTRRTYTQYF
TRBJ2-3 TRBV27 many CASSLLRATDTQYF
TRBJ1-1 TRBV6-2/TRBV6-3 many CASRMGQNTEAFF
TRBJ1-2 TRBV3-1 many CASSPGGTELWYGYTF
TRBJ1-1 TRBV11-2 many CASSFPRSRDRKPMTTEAFF
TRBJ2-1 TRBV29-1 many CSTTGQSYNEQFF
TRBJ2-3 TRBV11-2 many CASSVMGQGGTDTQYF
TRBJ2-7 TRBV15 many CATSSSKGHEQYF
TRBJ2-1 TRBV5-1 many CASSLGRGGVYNEQFF
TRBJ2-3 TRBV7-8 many CASSPDPSDTQYF
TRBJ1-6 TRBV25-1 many CASSEYGVGGSYNSPLHF
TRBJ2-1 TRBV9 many CASSVSGRAQYNEQFF
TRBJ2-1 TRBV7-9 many CASSLARPEQFF